This is a list of T cell receptor beta chains from one sample in a study of blood T cells in healthy people across ages. From the 5' RACE reads, TCRdb called clonotypes with MiXCR, one entry per CDR3 protein. The table shows 1,300,000 or so distinct CDR3 sequences, with around 59% occurring only once. What was sequenced was blood. Receptors were obtained from a young man in good health. CDR3s include the opening cysteine and the closing phenylalanine or tryptophan. D genes are given only for firm matches. For some rows the clone size is stated as once, few or many, or as a class when expanded; others skip it.

abundance	v_gene	j_gene	d_gene	CDR3nt	CDR3aa
NA	TRBV27	TRBJ1-5	NA	TGTGCCAGCAGTCCGACACCGAGGCAGCCCCAGCATTTT	CASSPTPRQPQHF
NA	TRBV7-8	TRBJ1-4	NA	TGTGCCAGCAGCTTATGGCAGGGAAGTAATGAAAAACTGTTTTTT	CASSLWQGSNEKLFF
NA	TRBV20-1	TRBJ2-7	NA	TGCAGTGCTAGTCCAGGGCTTACCTACGAGCAGTACTTC	CSASPGLTYEQYF
NA	TRBV6-5	TRBJ2-1	NA	TGTGCCAGCAGTCCTGCACACAGGACCCACTACAATGAGCAGTTCTTC	CASSPAHRTHYNEQFF
NA	TRBV5-1	TRBJ2-7	TRBD1	TGCGCCAGCACTACCGGGACAGCCTCCTACGAGCAGTACTTC	CASTTGTASYEQYF
few	TRBV12-3/TRBV12-4	TRBJ2-1	NA	TGCGCCAGCAGCCAAGGGGGATGGAATGAGCAGTTCTTC	CASSQGGWNEQFF
NA	TRBV6-5	TRBJ1-2	TRBD1	TGTGCCAGCAGCCAGACAGGGGCGGCCTATGGCTACACCTTC	CASSQTGAAYGYTF
NA	TRBV5-6	TRBJ2-3	NA	TGTGCCAGCAGCTTGGCTTCTGACTACCCCCGCACAGATACGCAGTATTTT	CASSLASDYPRTDTQYF
NA	TRBV12-3/TRBV12-4	TRBJ2-1	TRBD1	TGTGCCAGAAGCTCGGAAGGACAGGCCCAGTTCTTC	CARSSEGQAQFF
few	TRBV4-1	TRBJ2-3	NA	TGCGCCAGCAGCCCCGACGGAGGCTTCACAGATACGCAGTATTTT	CASSPDGGFTDTQYF
NA	TRBV2	TRBJ2-7	TRBD1	TGTGCCAGAAGGACAGGAAACTCCTACGAGCAGTACTTC	CARRTGNSYEQYF
NA	TRBV5-5	TRBJ2-1	TRBD2	TGTGCCAGCAGCTCGGGGGAGCGGGGTGACAATGAGCAGTTCTTC	CASSSGERGDNEQFF
NA	TRBV12-3/TRBV12-4	TRBJ2-3	NA	TGTGCCAGCAGTAACGAGGCAGATGCGCAGTATTTT	CASSNEADAQYF
few	TRBV7-9	TRBJ2-1	NA	TGTGCCAGCCAAAAAGAATTGGACTACAATGAGCAGTTCTTC	CASQKELDYNEQFF
few	TRBV10-3	TRBJ2-1	TRBD2	TGTGCCATCAGTGAGCGACTAGCGGCGTACAATGAGCAGTTCTTC	CAISERLAAYNEQFF
NA	TRBV12-3/TRBV12-4	TRBJ2-2	TRBD1	TGTGCCAGCACCCGACAGGGAAACACCGGGGAGCTGTTTTTT	CASTRQGNTGELFF
few	TRBV6-5	TRBJ2-7	NA	TGTGCCAGCAGTTATGGGCTGGGTGACGAGCAGTACTTC	CASSYGLGDEQYF
few	TRBV6-5	TRBJ2-5	NA	TGTGCCAGCAGTTATGAGCGCTCGGCCCTGGAAGAGACCCAGTACTTC	CASSYERSALEETQYF
NA	TRBV24-1	TRBJ2-1	NA	TGTGCCACCAGTGGAGACTCGTACAATGAGCAGTTCTTC	CATSGDSYNEQFF
NA	TRBV11-2	TRBJ2-1	TRBD2	TGTGCCAGCACACCCAGGGGTAGCGGGGGGGCAACCTACAATGAGCAGTTCTTC	CASTPRGSGGATYNEQFF
NA	TRBV7-9	TRBJ2-7	NA	TGTGCCAGCAGCTCGGAGGCAGGAACCTACGAGCAGTACTTC	CASSSEAGTYEQYF
NA	TRBV10-3	TRBJ1-2	NA	TGTGCCATCAGTGAGTCCGGAGCTAACTATAGCTACACCTTC	CAISESGANYSYTF
few	TRBV5-1	TRBJ1-2	NA	TGCGCCAGCAGCTTGGGCCGGGACTTCCACTATGGCTACACCTTC	CASSLGRDFHYGYTF
NA	TRBV12-3/TRBV12-4	TRBJ2-3	TRBD2	TGTGCCAGCAGCAGACCATTAGCGGGGGGCCGCACAGATACGCAGTATTTT	CASSRPLAGGRTDTQYF
once	TRBV28	TRBJ1-4	NA	TGTGCCAGCAGGCAGGGCGAAGAAAAACTGTTTTTT	CASRQGEEKLFF
NA	TRBV3-1	TRBJ2-1	NA	TGTGCCAGCAGCCAAGGCCCCAGGTTGTTCTTTCCGAGTTATGGTGAGCAGTTCTTC	CASSQGPRLFFPSYGEQFF
few	TRBV15	TRBJ2-7	TRBD2	TGTGCCACCAGCAGAGAGGGGACTAGCGGCTACGAGCAGTACTTC	CATSREGTSGYEQYF
few	TRBV2	TRBJ2-4	NA	TGTGCCAGCAGTGACCTGGGCAGGGAAGGAAACATTCAGTACTTC	CASSDLGREGNIQYF
few	TRBV27	TRBJ2-1	TRBD2	TGTGCCAGCAGGGGGGGAGGGAGCTCCTACAATGAGCAGTTCTTC	CASRGGGSSYNEQFF
NA	TRBV28	TRBJ2-7	NA	TGTGCCAGCCGAACAGGGAGGGGGCTTGAGGACGAGCAGTACTTC	CASRTGRGLEDEQYF
NA	TRBV20-1	TRBJ2-3	TRBD2	TGCAGTGCTCCCATAGCGGGAGGGCGTACAGATACGCAGTATTTT	CSAPIAGGRTDTQYF
few	TRBV20-1	TRBJ2-7	NA	TGCAGTGCTAGAAAAGACGGGAGCTACGAGCAGTACTTC	CSARKDGSYEQYF
few	TRBV28	TRBJ2-1	NA	TGTGCCAGCAGTTTTTTCAGGAATGAGCAGTTCTTC	CASSFFRNEQFF
NA	TRBV2	TRBJ2-3	NA	TGTGCCAGCAATTATGTCGAGGGGGCAGATACGCAGTATTTT	CASNYVEGADTQYF
few	TRBV29-1	TRBJ2-1	TRBD1	TGCAGCGTTGAAGATTGGGTGACAGGGAAGGGTGAGCAGTTCTTC	CSVEDWVTGKGEQFF
NA	TRBV11-3	TRBJ2-1	TRBD2	TGTGCCAGCAGCCAGGGACTAGCGGGGGGGCCTGGGAATGAGCAGTTCTTC	CASSQGLAGGPGNEQFF
NA	TRBV6-2/TRBV6-3	TRBJ2-3	NA	TGTGCCAGCAGTTACTCCGCCCCCTGGGGTACAGATACGCAGTATTTT	CASSYSAPWGTDTQYF
NA	TRBV29-1	TRBJ2-1	TRBD1	TGCAGCGTTGTCGCCCGGACAGGGGTCAATGAGCAGTTCTTC	CSVVARTGVNEQFF
NA	TRBV6-4	TRBJ2-5	TRBD2	TGTGCCAGCAGTGTAACTAGCGGGAGCCACGAGACCCAGTACTTC	CASSVTSGSHETQYF
NA	TRBV20-1	TRBJ1-5	NA	TGCAGTGCTAGCCCCGGGGGATATATGAATCAGCCCCAGCATTTT	CSASPGGYMNQPQHF
few	TRBV15	TRBJ2-5	NA	TGTGCCACTGATACGGGAAATGGAGAGACCCAGTACTTC	CATDTGNGETQYF
few	TRBV20-1	TRBJ2-1	NA	TGCAGTGCAAGGGGGAACCGGGGAGAGCAGTTCTTC	CSARGNRGEQFF
NA	TRBV29-1	TRBJ1-2	NA	TGCAGCGTTGAGTACCGGGACAAAGGATCCTATGGCTACACCTTC	CSVEYRDKGSYGYTF
few	TRBV20-1	TRBJ2-3	TRBD2	TGCAGTGGGACTAGCGGGGACACAGATACGCAGTATTTT	CSGTSGDTDTQYF
few	TRBV7-9	TRBJ2-3	TRBD2	TGTGCCAGCAGCTGGCCCCTAGCGGGAGGGCCGACGGATACGCAGTATTTT	CASSWPLAGGPTDTQYF
NA	TRBV7-9	TRBJ2-1	TRBD2	TGTGCCAGCAGCTTTCCGACTAGCGGATTAAACAATGAGCAGTTCTTC	CASSFPTSGLNNEQFF
NA	TRBV20-1	TRBJ2-3	NA	TGCAGTGCTAGAGGGGACGGTAATACGCAGTATTTT	CSARGDGNTQYF
NA	TRBV20-1	TRBJ1-2	NA	TGCAGTGCTAGAGCAATAGTGGGCTATGGCTACACCTTC	CSARAIVGYGYTF
NA	TRBV4-1	TRBJ1-2	TRBD1	TGCGCCAGCAGCCAAGGACAGGGTGTGAATGGCTACACCTTC	CASSQGQGVNGYTF
NA	TRBV20-1	TRBJ2-3	NA	TGCAGTGCTCCCCAGGGAGATACGCAGTATTTT	CSAPQGDTQYF
NA	TRBV6-2/TRBV6-3	TRBJ1-2	NA	TGTGCCAGCAGTTTACGGGACACCCAGAGGAACCAGCGGGGCTACACCTTC	CASSLRDTQRNQRGYTF
few	TRBV28	TRBJ2-5	NA	TGTGCCAGCAGTTTACTGCAGAACCTAAATCAAGAGACCCAGTACTTC	CASSLLQNLNQETQYF
NA	TRBV3-1	TRBJ2-7	NA	TGTGCCAGCAGCCAAGCACCAGCCTTCGAGCAGTACTTC	CASSQAPAFEQYF
NA	TRBV25-1	TRBJ2-7	TRBD1	TGTGCCAGCAGTCCCGGGACAGGGTATATTTACGAGCAGTACTTC	CASSPGTGYIYEQYF
NA	TRBV6-2/TRBV6-3	TRBJ2-7	NA	TGTGCCAGCAGTTACTCATTGGGACAAGGAGACAATGAGCAGTACTTC	CASSYSLGQGDNEQYF
once	TRBV20-1	TRBJ2-1	NA	TGCAGTGCTACAGAGACAGTAAGCTCCTACAATGAGCAGTTCTTC	CSATETVSSYNEQFF
once	TRBV20-1	TRBJ1-5	NA	TGCAGTGCTCAGGGGACTAGCAATCAGCCCCAGCATTTT	CSAQGTSNQPQHF
NA	TRBV9	TRBJ2-2	NA	TGTGCCAGCAGCGCGCCTCAGGGCCCCTCCGGGGAGCTGTTTTTT	CASSAPQGPSGELFF